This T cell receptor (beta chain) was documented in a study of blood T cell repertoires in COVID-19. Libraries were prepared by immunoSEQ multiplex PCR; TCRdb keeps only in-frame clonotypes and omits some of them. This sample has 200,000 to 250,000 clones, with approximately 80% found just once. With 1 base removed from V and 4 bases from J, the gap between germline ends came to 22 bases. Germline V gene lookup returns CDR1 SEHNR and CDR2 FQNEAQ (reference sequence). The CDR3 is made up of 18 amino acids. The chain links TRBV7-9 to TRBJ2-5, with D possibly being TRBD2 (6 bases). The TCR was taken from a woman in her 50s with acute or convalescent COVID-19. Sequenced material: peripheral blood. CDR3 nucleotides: TGTGCCAGCAGCTTAGGGGCTAGCGCCATTAATAGGGGAGAGACCCAGTACTTC. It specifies CASSLGASAINRGETQYF.